This passage covers 28 T cell receptor beta chains from one sample sequenced in a study of cytomegalovirus exposure and HLA in healthy donors (dated 2017 in TCRdb). Library method: the immunoSEQ multiplex PCR assay. A mixture of 60 forward primers for TCR Vbeta segments and 13 reverse primers for TCR Jbeta segments was used in the multiplex PCR. TCRdb obtained this table from immuneACCESS and retained in-frame rearrangements with V and J assigned. These tables miss some clones; where compared with another copy, unresolved V genes account for less than half of the shortfall, and the remainder is unexplained. For this sample the table gives about 190,000 clones, of which roughly 80% were detected only once. The ten top clones hold less than 4.5% of the sample. The sample comprised PBMCs. The receptor source for this set is a man between 45 and 60 years old in good health and CMV-seronegative.

The genes are TRBV11-1 and TRBJ1-6; no clear D gene. This CDR3 is 14 amino acids long. Trimming cost V 10 bases and J 6 bases, with 16 bases left between them. Germline CDR1 reads SGHAT; CDR2 reads FQDESV (reference sequence). The CDR3 is CATTEAGSNSPLHF. CDR3 sequence (DNA): TGTGCCACAACGGAAGCAGGTTCTAATTCACCCCTCCACTTT.

The V and J genes are TRBV6-5 and TRBJ2-5, with a possible D match to TRBD2 (5 bases). This CDR3 contains 14 residues. Trimming shortened V by 11 bases and J by 1 base, and 17 bases separated the two germline ends. CDR1 and CDR2 from the germline V gene are MNHEY and SVGAGI. CDR3 in amino acids: CAPPGEGLQETQYF. CDR3 in DNA: TGTGCCCCCCCCGGTGAGGGTCTCCAAGAGACCCAGTACTTC.

The J gene is TRBJ2-7, the V gene TRBV4-3, with 7 bases identical to TRBD1. Unmatched junction bases numbered 7, after V lost 0 bases and J lost 5 bases. This CDR3 region has 15 residues. The germline CDR1 and CDR2 sequences are LGHNA and YSLEER. DNA of the CDR3: TGCGCCAGCAGCCAAGATGAACAGGGGAAGCACGAGCAGTACTTC. This encodes CASSQDEQGKHEQYF.

The chain carries TRBV27 and TRBJ1-5, with D tentatively TRBD1 (5 bases). V lost 5 bases to trimming and J lost 6 bases, with 14 bases between them. The CDR3 loop spans 14 amino acids. Germline V gene sequence: CDR1 MNHEY, CDR2 SMNVEV (reference sequence). CDR3 bases: TGTGCCAGCAGTCCTTCGGCAGGGTCTCAGCCCCAGCATTTT. Its translation: CASSPSAGSQPQHF.

This clone appeared once. The chain couples TRBV13 to TRBJ1-3, with D uncertain. Trimming took off 4 bases at V and 0 bases at J, with 4 bases between the two ends. The germline V gene has CDR1 PRHDT and CDR2 FYEKMQ (reference sequence). This CDR3 has 13 residues. CDR3 in DNA: TGTGCCAGCAGCTCCCTCTCTGGAAACACCATATATTTT. Amino acids: CASSSLSGNTIYF. Full variable domain (missing parts from reference TRBV13 and TRBJ1-3): AAGVIQSPRHLIKEKRETATLKCYPIPRHDTVYWYQQGPGQDPQFLISFYEKMQSDKGSIPDRFSAQQFSDYHSELNMSSLELGDSALYFCASSSLSGNTIYFGEGSWLTVV.

The rearrangement links TRBV30 to TRBJ1-4; possibly TRBD1 for D (6 bases). Germline loops: CDR1 GTSNPN, CDR2 SVGIG (reference sequence). Between the trimmed V and J ends, which lost 6 bases and 7 bases, there was a span of 18 bases. This CDR3 has 14 residues. CDR3 coding DNA: TGTGCCTGTCCCAGGGGTGCGGATGGTGAAAAACTGTTTTTT. It is translated as CACPRGADGEKLFF. Full variable domain (rest looked up from reference TRBV30 and TRBJ1-4): SQTIHQWPATLVQPVGSPLSLECTVEGTSNPNLYWYRQAAGRGLQLLFYSVGIGQISSEVPQNLSASRPQDRQFILSSKKLLLSDSGFYLCACPRGADGEKLFFGSGTQLSVL.

The chain joins TRBV5-4 to TRBJ2-5, with 8 bases that match TRBD2. Per the germline V gene, CDR1 is SGHNT and CDR2 is YYREEE (reference sequence). With V trimmed by 5 bases and J by 2 bases, 8 bases remained unmatched. CDR3 length: 15 amino acids. CDR3 nucleotide sequence: TGTGCCAGCAGTCCATTAGCGGGGATACAAGAGACCCAGTACTTC. This codes for CASSPLAGIQETQYF.

The rearrangement uses TRBV7-2 and TRBJ1-4, with 9 bases identical to TRBD1. Germline V gene data show CDR1 as SGHTA and CDR2 as FQGNSA. The V gene end was trimmed by 8 bases and the J gene end by 0 bases; junction bases not matched to a gene: 4. The length of the CDR3 is 15 residues. CDR3 bases: TGTGCCAGCCGGACAGGGGAGACAACTAATGAAAAACTGTTTTTT. Translating gives CASRTGETTNEKLFF.

The gene calls are TRBV9 and TRBJ2-7; D gene unclear. V lost 4 bases, J lost 5 bases, and 10 bases lay in between. Germline loops: CDR1 SGDLS, CDR2 YYNGEE. The CDR3 loop spans 12 amino acids. The CDR3: CASSPREDEQYF. The CDR3 coding sequence is TGTGCCAGCAGCCCGAGAGAGGACGAGCAGTACTTC.

This clone appeared a few times. The genes are TRBV6-5 and TRBJ1-5; maybe TRBD1 (5 bases). V lost 6 bases to trimming and J lost 1 base, with 7 bases between them. The CDR3 consists of 13 residues. Germline V lookup: CDR1 MNHEY, CDR2 SVGAGI. CDR3: CASRKGSNQPQHF. CDR3 in DNA: TGTGCCAGCAGAAAGGGGAGCAATCAGCCCCAGCATTTT.

The rearrangement uses TRBV19 and TRBJ2-7, with 8 bases lining up with TRBD1. After removal of 9 bases from V and 6 bases from J, the junction contained 16 bases not matched to a gene. CDR1 is LNHDA, CDR2 SQIVND, per germline (reference sequence). This CDR3 has 15 amino acids. The CDR3 region has the DNA TGTGCCAGCAGCCCGGACAGGGCCCTTGGTAGCGAGCAGTACTTC. Translated, it gives CASSPDRALGSEQYF.

This rearrangement joins TRBV27 to TRBJ2-7; 7 nucleotides align to TRBD1. This CDR3 is built from 14 residues. J lost 7 bases, V lost 1 base, and 7 bases had no gene match. Germline values: CDR1 MNHEY, CDR2 SMNVEV (reference sequence). The CDR3 DNA reads TGTGCCAGCAGTTTATTTGGACAGGACGAGGAGCAGTACTTC. It codes for CASSLFGQDEEQYF.

V usage is TRBV6-1 and J usage is TRBJ2-5; a possible D gene is TRBD1 (5 bases). The CDR3 has 14 amino acids. Trimming pared 3 bases from V and 4 bases from J, leaving 12 bases between. Germline V gene lookup returns CDR1 MNHNS and CDR2 SASEGT. The CDR3 region has the DNA TGTGCCAGCAGTGACAGGGAAGAGTCAGAGACCCAGTACTTC. Translated, it gives CASSDREESETQYF.

Here the CDR3 DNA reads TGTGCCAGCACCCCTTGGGCGGGAAACAATGAGCAGTTCTTC. Amino acids: CASTPWAGNNEQFF. The chain recombines TRBV7-9 with TRBJ2-1, with D tentatively TRBD2 (6 bases). The CDR3 runs 14 residues. Deletions cut 7 bases from V and 5 bases from J, with 15 bases between. CDR1 and CDR2 from the germline V gene are SEHNR and FQNEAQ (reference sequence).

The chain carries TRBV7-6 and TRBJ2-3; D ambiguous. Trimming left V 4 bases short and J 3 bases short, with 2 bases between. The CDR3 has 11 residues. CDR1 is SGHVS, CDR2 FNYEAQ, per germline. The CDR3 nucleotides are TGTGCCAGCAGCTCGACAGATACGCAGTATTTT. Protein product: CASSSTDTQYF.

The rearrangement joins TRBV6-5 to TRBJ2-5, with 9 positions matching TRBD2. With 6 bases clipped from V and 5 bases from J, the junction kept 4 bases outside the gene matches. CDR1 is MNHEY, CDR2 SVGAGI, per germline. The CDR3 has 13 residues. The CDR3 loop reads CASRGTSSETQYF. The CDR3, as DNA: TGTGCCAGCAGAGGGACTAGCTCGGAGACCCAGTACTTC.

Only a few counts were recorded for this clone. The J gene is TRBJ2-1, the V gene TRBV5-1; tentative D call: TRBD1 (8 bases). The V end lost 4 bases, the J end lost 4 bases, and 15 bases lay between the germline ends. The CDR3 runs to 15 residues. Germline assignment: CDR1 SGHRS and CDR2 YFSETQ. The CDR3 region is CASSLGQGLYNEQFF. The CDR3 bases are TGCGCCAGCAGCCTAGGACAGGGACTATACAATGAGCAGTTCTTC.

The J gene is TRBJ1-3, the V gene TRBV11-2; perhaps TRBD1 as D (5 bases). V was trimmed by 5 bases and J by 4 bases, leaving 12 bases between them. This CDR3 has 14 residues. Germline V lookup: CDR1 SGHAT, CDR2 FQNNGV. The CDR3 sequence: CASSPIRGGNTIYF. In DNA, the CDR3 is TGTGCCAGCAGCCCAATTCGGGGGGGAAACACCATATATTTT. Drawing the rest from reference TRBV11-2 and TRBJ1-3, the complete variable domain is EAGVAQSPRYKIIEKRQSVAFWCNPISGHATLYWYQQILGQGPKLLIQFQNNGVVDDSQLPKDRFSAERLKGVDSTLKIQPAKLEDSAVYLCASSPIRGGNTIYFGEGSWLTVV.

This rearrangement joins TRBV7-9 to TRBJ2-2, with 7 nucleotides matching TRBD1. CDR1 and CDR2 from the germline V gene are SEHNR and FQNEAQ (reference sequence). Trimming removed 5 bases from V and 0 bases from J; junction bases left unmatched: 6. The CDR3 covers 16 residues. The CDR3 reads CASSLSGTANTGELFF. CDR3 DNA: TGTGCCAGCAGCCTATCCGGGACAGCGAACACCGGGGAGCTGTTTTTT. Looking up the rest from reference TRBV7-9 and TRBJ2-2 gives the full variable domain: DTGVSQNPRHKITKRGQNVTFRCDPISEHNRLYWYRQTLGQGPEFLTYFQNEAQLEKSRLLSDRFSAERPKGSFSTLEIQRTEQGDSAMYLCASSLSGTANTGELFFGEGSRLTVL.

The chain combines TRBV27 with TRBJ2-1; 10 nucleotides match TRBD2. Germline V lookup: CDR1 MNHEY, CDR2 SMNVEV (reference sequence). This CDR3 contains 17 residues. With 2 bases clipped from V and 3 bases from J, the junction kept 7 bases outside the gene matches. The CDR3 here is CASSLALAGAIYNEQFF. The CDR3 region has the DNA TGTGCCAGCAGTTTAGCTCTAGCGGGGGCCATCTACAATGAGCAGTTCTTC.

The table lists this clone with a few counts. The rearrangement uses TRBV19 and TRBJ2-1; 7 nucleotides line up with TRBD2. This CDR3 has 12 amino acids. V dropped 9 bases and J dropped 3; count of bases not matched to a gene: 2. Germline CDR1 LNHDA, CDR2 SQIVND (reference sequence). CDR3 coding DNA: TGTGCCAGCCAGCGGGGCTACAATGAGCAGTTCTTC. Amino acid sequence: CASQRGYNEQFF. Looking up the rest from reference TRBV19 and TRBJ2-1 gives the full variable domain: DGGITQSPKYLFRKEGQNVTLSCEQNLNHDAMYWYRQDPGQGLRLIYYSQIVNDFQKGDIAEGYSVSREKKESFPLTVTSAQKNPTAFYLCASQRGYNEQFFGPGTRLTVL.

The chain recombines TRBV4-2 with TRBJ1-2; D may be TRBD1 (6 bases). V was shortened by 5 bases and J by 6 bases, with 7 bases between the two germline ends. The CDR3 length is 11 residues. Germline CDR1 LGHNA, CDR2 YNFKEQ. The CDR3 region is CASSEGDGYTF. Here the CDR3 DNA reads TGTGCCAGCAGCGAGGGGGATGGCTACACCTTC.

The rearrangement links TRBV10-3 to TRBJ2-7, with D possibly being TRBD2 (5 bases). CDR1 is ENHRY and CDR2 is SYGVKD in the germline V gene. This CDR3 is built from 14 residues. The ends were cut back, 1 base at V and 4 bases at J, with 11 bases in the middle. CDR3 coding DNA: TGTGCCATCAGTGAGTTACCTTCGGGGTACGAGCAGTACTTC. It specifies CAISELPSGYEQYF.

The CDR3 spells CASSFGPTSTDTQYF. The CDR3 DNA is TGTGCCAGCAGCTTTGGTCCTACTAGCACAGATACGCAGTATTTT. The chain couples TRBV7-3 to TRBJ2-3; D gene uncertain. The germline gives CDR1 SGHTA, CDR2 FQGTGA. Trimming took off 3 bases at V and 0 bases at J, with 10 bases between the two ends. The length of the CDR3 is 15 residues.

The chain couples TRBV14 to TRBJ1-2; D perhaps matches TRBD1 (5 bases). Germline-derived CDR1 and CDR2 are SGHDN and FVKESK. The CDR3 is made up of 14 amino acids. V was clipped by 3 bases and J by 4 bases, with 12 bases between them. The CDR3 sequence: CASSHLQDLYGYTF. DNA of the CDR3: TGTGCCAGCAGCCATTTACAGGATCTCTATGGCTACACCTTC.

About this clone: At one boundary the junction diverges from the germline segment, which might be a read error. The chain recombines TRBV7-9 with TRBJ1-2, with 9 bases identical to TRBD1. This CDR3 spans 16 amino acids. In germline, CDR1 is SEHNR, CDR2 FQNEAQ (reference sequence). The CDR3 sequence: CSSAPARGGTGLGYTF. For the CDR3, the DNA is TGTTCCAGCGCTCCGGCCCGCGGGGGGACAGGGCTTGGCTACACCTTC.

The CDR3 DNA reads TGTGCCAGTACTGCGACAGGGTCGGGCACTGAAGCTTTCTTT. It is translated as CASTATGSGTEAFF. The chain uses TRBV19 and TRBJ1-1; 7 bases agree with TRBD1. V shed 7 bases and J 4 bases; nucleotides not matched to a gene: 9. Per germline, CDR1 LNHDA and CDR2 SQIVND (reference sequence). This CDR3 spans 14 amino acids.

The chain is built from TRBV2 and TRBJ2-2; 9 bases align to TRBD1. In germline, CDR1 is SNHLY, CDR2 FYNNEI. The CDR3 spans 15 residues. After removal of 7 bases from V and 5 bases from J, the junction contained 8 bases not matched to a gene. This CDR3 reads CASISGQGKTGELFF. For the CDR3, the DNA is TGTGCCAGCATTTCGGGACAGGGAAAAACCGGGGAGCTGTTTTTT.